This TCR beta chain was profiled in a study of T cells in localized non-small cell lung cancer. The data were produced by immunoSEQ multiplex PCR, yet TCRdb's version contains in-frame clones alone and is incomplete. The top ten hold around 5.6% of the sample, which has 30,000 to 40,000 clones, 86% seen once. This CDR3 comprises 16 residues. Germline CDR1 SGHNT, CDR2 YYREEE (reference sequence). The germline V and J ends were trimmed by 4 bases and 3 bases, with 17 bases remaining between them. The input for sequencing was peripheral blood mononuclear cells, taken before any cancer treatment. The V call is TRBV5-4, the J call TRBJ2-1, with a weak D call TRBD1 (6 bases). The receptor was isolated from a male donor at least 60 years old with stage II lung adenocarcinoma. The CDR3 here is CASSLGGDTIYNEQFF. The CDR3 region has the DNA TGTGCCAGCAGCCTTGGGGGCGATACTATCTACAATGAGCAGTTCTTC.